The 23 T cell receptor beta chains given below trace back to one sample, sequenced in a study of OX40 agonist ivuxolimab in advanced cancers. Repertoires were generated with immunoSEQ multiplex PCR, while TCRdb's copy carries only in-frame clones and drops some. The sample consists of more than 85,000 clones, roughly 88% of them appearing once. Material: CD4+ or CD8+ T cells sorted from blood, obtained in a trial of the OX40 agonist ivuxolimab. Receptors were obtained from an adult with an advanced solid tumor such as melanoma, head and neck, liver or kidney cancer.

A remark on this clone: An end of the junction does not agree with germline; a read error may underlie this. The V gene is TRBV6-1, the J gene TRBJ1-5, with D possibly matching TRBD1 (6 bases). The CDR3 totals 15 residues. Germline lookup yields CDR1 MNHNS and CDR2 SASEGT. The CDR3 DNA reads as TGTGCCAGCAGTCCCGGACAGACGACCTATCAGCCCGAGCATTTT. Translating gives CASSPGQTTYQPEHF.

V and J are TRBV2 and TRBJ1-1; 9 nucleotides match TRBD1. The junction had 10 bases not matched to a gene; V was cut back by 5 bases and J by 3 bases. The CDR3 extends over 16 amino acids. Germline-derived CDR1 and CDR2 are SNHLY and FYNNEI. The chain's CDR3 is CASSYGTGLGYTEAFF. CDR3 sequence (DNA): TGTGCCAGCAGTTACGGGACAGGGTTAGGTTACACTGAAGCTTTCTTT. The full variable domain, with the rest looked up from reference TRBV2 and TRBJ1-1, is EPEVTQTPSHQVTQMGQEVILRCVPISNHLYFYWYRQILGQKVEFLVSFYNNEISEKSEIFDDQFSVERPDGSNFTLKIRSTKLEDSAMYFCASSYGTGLGYTEAFFGQGTRLTVV.

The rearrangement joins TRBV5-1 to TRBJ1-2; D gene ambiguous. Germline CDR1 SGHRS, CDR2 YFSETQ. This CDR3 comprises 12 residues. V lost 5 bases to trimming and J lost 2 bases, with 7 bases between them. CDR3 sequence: CASSVENYGYTF. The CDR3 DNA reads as TGCGCCAGCAGTGTAGAAAACTATGGCTACACCTTC.

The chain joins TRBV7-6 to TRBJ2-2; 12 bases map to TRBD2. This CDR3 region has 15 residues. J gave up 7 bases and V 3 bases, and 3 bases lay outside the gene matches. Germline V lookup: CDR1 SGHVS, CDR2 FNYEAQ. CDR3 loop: CASSLTSGRFGELFF. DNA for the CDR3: TGTGCCAGCAGCTTGACTAGCGGGAGATTCGGGGAGCTGTTTTTT.

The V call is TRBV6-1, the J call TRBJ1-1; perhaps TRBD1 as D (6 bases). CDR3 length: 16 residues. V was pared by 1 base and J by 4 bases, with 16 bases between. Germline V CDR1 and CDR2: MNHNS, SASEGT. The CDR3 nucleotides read TGTGCCAGCAGTGAAGGGGGGCGCTCTGGTGGCACTGAAGCTTTCTTT. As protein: CASSEGGRSGGTEAFF.

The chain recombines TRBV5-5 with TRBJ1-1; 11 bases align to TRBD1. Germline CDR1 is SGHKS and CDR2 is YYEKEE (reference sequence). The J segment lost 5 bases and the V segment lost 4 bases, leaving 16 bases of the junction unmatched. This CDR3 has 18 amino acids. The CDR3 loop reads CASSRTWDRGGSNTEAFF. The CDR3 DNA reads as TGTGCCAGCAGCAGAACCTGGGACAGGGGGGGATCGAATACTGAAGCTTTCTTT.

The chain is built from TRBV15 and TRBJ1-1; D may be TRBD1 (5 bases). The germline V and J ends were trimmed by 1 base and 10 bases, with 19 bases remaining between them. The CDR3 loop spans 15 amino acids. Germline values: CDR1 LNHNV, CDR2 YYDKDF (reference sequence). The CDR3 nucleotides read TGTGCCACCAGCAGAGCCCAGGGCCTACCCAGGCGAGCTTTCTTT. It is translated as CATSRAQGLPRRAFF.

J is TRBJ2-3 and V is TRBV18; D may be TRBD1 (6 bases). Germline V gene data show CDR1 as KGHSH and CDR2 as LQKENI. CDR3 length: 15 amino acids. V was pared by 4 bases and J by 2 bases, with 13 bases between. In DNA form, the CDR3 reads TGTGCCAGCTCACATCGGACAGAACACACAGATACGCAGTATTTT. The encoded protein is CASSHRTEHTDTQYF.

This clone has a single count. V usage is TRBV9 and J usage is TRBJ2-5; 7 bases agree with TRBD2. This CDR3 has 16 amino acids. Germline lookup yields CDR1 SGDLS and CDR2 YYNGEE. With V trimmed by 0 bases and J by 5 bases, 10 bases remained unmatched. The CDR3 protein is CASSVDSGRAGETQYF. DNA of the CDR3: TGTGCCAGCAGCGTAGACAGTGGGAGGGCCGGGGAGACCCAGTACTTC.

CDR3 nucleotides: TGTGCCAGCAGCTGGAGCTCCTACAATGAGCAGTTCTTC. Amino acids: CASSWSSYNEQFF. The chain combines TRBV9 with TRBJ2-1; D call uncertain. V lost 4 bases, J lost 0 bases, and 5 bases lay in between. The CDR3 totals 13 residues. Per germline, CDR1 SGDLS and CDR2 YYNGEE. The entire variable domain, with the rest obtained from reference TRBV9 and TRBJ2-1, is as follows: DSGVTQTPKHLITATGQRVTLRCSPRSGDLSVYWYQQSLDQGLQFLIQYYNGEERAKGNILERFSAQQFPDLHSELNLSSLELGDSALYFCASSWSSYNEQFFGPGTRLTVL.

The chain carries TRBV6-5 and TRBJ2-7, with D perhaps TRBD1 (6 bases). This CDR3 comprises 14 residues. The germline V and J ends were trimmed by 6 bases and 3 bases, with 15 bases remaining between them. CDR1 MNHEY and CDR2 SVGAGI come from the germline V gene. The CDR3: CASRANRESYEQYF. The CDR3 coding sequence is TGTGCCAGCAGGGCAAACAGGGAGAGCTACGAGCAGTACTTC.

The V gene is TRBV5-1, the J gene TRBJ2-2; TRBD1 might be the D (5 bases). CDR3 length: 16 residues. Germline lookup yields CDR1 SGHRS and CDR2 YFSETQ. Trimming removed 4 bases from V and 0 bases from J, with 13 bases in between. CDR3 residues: CASSIGQSANTGELFF. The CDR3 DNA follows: TGCGCCAGCAGCATAGGACAATCCGCGAACACCGGGGAGCTGTTTTTT. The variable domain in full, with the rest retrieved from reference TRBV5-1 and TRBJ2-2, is KAGVTQTPRYLIKTRGQQVTLSCSPISGHRSVSWYQQTPGQGLQFLFEYFSETQRNKGNFPGRFSGRQFSNSRSEMNVSTLELGDSALYLCASSIGQSANTGELFFGEGSRLTVL.

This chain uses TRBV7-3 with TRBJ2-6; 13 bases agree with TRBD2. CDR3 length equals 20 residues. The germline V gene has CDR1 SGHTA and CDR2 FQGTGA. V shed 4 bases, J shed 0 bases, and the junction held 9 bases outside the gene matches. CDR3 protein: CASSSQTSGRPDSGANVLTF. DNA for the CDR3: TGTGCCAGCAGCTCCCAGACTAGCGGGAGGCCGGACTCTGGGGCCAACGTCCTGACTTTC. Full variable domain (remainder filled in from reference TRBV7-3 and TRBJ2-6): GAGVSQTPSNKVTEKGKYVELRCDPISGHTALYWYRQSLGQGPEFLIYFQGTGAADDSGLPNDRFFAVRPEGSVSTLKIQRTERGDSAVYLCASSSQTSGRPDSGANVLTFGAGSRLTVL.

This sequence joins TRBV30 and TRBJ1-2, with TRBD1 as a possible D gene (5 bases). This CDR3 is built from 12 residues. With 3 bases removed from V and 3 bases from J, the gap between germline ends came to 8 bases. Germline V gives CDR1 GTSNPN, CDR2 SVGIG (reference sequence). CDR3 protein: CAWRRDDYGYTF. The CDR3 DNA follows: TGTGCCTGGAGGCGGGACGACTATGGCTACACCTTC.

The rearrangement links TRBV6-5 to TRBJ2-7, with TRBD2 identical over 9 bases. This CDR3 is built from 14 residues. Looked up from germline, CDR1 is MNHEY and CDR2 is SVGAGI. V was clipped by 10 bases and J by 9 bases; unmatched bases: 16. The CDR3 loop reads CATASSGTAVRQYF. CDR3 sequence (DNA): TGTGCCACCGCATCTAGCGGGACTGCTGTTCGGCAGTACTTC.

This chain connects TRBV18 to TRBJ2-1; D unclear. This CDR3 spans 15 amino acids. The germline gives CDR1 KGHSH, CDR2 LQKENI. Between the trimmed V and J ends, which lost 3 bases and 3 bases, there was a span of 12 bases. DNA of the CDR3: TGTGCCAGCTCACCGGGGTCGGCAGTCTACAATGAGCAGTTCTTC. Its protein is CASSPGSAVYNEQFF. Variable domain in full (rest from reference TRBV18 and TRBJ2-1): NAGVMQNPRHLVRRRGQEARLRCSPMKGHSHVYWYRQLPEEGLKFMVYLQKENIIDESGMPKERFSAEFPKEGPSILRIQQVVRGDSAAYFCASSPGSAVYNEQFFGPGTRLTVL.

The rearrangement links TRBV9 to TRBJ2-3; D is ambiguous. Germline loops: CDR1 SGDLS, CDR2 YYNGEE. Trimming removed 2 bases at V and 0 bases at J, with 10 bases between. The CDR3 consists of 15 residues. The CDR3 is CASSVGRLSTDTQYF. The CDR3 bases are TGTGCCAGCAGCGTTGGAAGGTTAAGCACAGATACGCAGTATTTT.

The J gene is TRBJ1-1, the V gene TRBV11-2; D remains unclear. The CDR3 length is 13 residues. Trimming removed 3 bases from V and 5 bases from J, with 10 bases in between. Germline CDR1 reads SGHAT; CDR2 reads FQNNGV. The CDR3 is CASSFSGGTEAFF. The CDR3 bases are TGTGCCAGCAGCTTTTCAGGTGGGACTGAAGCTTTCTTT.

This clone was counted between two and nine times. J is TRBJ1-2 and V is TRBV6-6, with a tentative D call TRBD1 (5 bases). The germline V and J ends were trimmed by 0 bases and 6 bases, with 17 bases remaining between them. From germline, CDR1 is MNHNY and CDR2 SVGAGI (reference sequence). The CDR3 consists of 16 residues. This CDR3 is CASSYSDGRWGDGYTF. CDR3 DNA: TGTGCCAGCAGTTACTCCGACGGTCGCTGGGGGGATGGCTACACCTTC.

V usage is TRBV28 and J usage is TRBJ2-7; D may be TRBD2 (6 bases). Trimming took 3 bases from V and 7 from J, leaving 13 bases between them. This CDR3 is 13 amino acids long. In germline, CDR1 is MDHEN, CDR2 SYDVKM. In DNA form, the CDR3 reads TGTGCCAGCAGTTTTGCGGGGCCTAGGGAGCAGTACTTC. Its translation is CASSFAGPREQYF.

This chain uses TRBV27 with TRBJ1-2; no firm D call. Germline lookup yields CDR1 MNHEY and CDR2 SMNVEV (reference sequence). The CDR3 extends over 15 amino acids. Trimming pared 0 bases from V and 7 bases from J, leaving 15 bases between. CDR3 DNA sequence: TGTGCCAGCAGTTTATCGATCAGGATGAGTGGTGGCTACACCTTC. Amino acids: CASSLSIRMSGGYTF.

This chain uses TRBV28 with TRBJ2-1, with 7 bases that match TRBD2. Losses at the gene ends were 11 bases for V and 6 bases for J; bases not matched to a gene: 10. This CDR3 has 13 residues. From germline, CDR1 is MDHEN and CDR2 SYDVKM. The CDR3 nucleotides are TGTGCCGGGGAAAAGGGCGGGAGCAATGAGCAGTTCTTC. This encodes CAGEKGGSNEQFF. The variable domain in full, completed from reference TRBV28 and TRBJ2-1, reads DVKVTQSSRYLVKRTGEKVFLECVQDMDHENMFWYRQDPGLGLRLIYFSYDVKMKEKGDIPEGYSVSREKKERFSLILESASTNQTSMYLCAGEKGGSNEQFFGPGTRLTVL.

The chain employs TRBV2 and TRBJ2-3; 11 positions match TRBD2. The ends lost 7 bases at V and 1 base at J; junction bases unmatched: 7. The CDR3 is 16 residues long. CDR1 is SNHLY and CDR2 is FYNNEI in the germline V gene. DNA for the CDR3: TGTGCCAGCATTCCGATAGCGGGAGGGGGCACAGATACGCAGTATTTT. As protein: CASIPIAGGGTDTQYF.